The source of this T cell receptor beta chain is a study of cytomegalovirus exposure and HLA in healthy donors. V was pared by 2 bases and J by 6 bases, with 9 bases between. Germline V CDR1 and CDR2: WNHNN, SYGVQD (reference sequence). This CDR3 contains 13 residues. General study findings and limits: A few V segments could not be told apart, such as TRBV6-2 and TRBV6-3, and were left out.

In the PCR, 60 Vbeta and 13 Jbeta primers were used. TCRdb's copy holds only in-frame clones and misses some; the assay was immunoSEQ multiplex PCR. The sample holds approximately 140,000 clones; about 83% are singletons and the top ten take 10% to 15%. In the case of this clone: Its antigen is still unknown.

V is TRBV10-1 and J is TRBJ2-3; no definite D call. The source material was PBMCs. The receptor was derived from a man in his forties in good health and CMV-seropositive. For the CDR3, the DNA is TGCGCCAGCAGTGAGCAGACTGGGGATACGCAGTATTTT. Encoded protein: CASSEQTGDTQYF.